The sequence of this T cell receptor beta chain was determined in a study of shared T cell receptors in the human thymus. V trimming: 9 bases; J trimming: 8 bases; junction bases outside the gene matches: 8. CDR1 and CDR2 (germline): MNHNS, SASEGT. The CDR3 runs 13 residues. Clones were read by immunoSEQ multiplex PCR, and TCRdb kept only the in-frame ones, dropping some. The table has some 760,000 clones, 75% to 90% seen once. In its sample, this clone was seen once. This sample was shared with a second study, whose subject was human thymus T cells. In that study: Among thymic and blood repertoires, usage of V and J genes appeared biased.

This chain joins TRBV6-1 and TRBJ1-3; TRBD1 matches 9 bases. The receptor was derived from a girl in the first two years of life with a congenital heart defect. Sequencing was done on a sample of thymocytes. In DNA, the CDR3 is TGTGCCAGTCGGGACAGGGTGGGAGACACCATATATTTT. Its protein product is CASRDRVGDTIYF.